The clone carrying this TCR beta chain was found many times. Its specificity is unknown. These data come from a study of breast tumors, draining lymph nodes, adjacent tissues. The length of the CDR3 is 13 residues. With 6 bases clipped from V and 4 bases from J, the junction kept 5 bases outside the gene matches. Breast cancer patients provided tissue from their axillary draining lymph nodes. Notes on the study in general: The lymph node origin of tumor T cells was framed as consistent with a hypothesis, not demonstrated.

TCRdb reprocessed the multiplex PCR reads with MiXCR, giving one entry per CDR3 protein. The profile shows some 170,000 distinct CDR3 sequences, roughly a third of them singletons. This receptor was identified in a female donor with breast cancer. Some clones in this sample may be carry-over from other donors' samples. Sequenced input: axillary lymph node tissue. The chain joins TRBV12-3 or TRBV12-4 to TRBJ2-5; 7 positions match TRBD2. This CDR3 is CASRLGEGETQYF. As DNA, the CDR3 is TGTGCCAGCAGGCTCGGGGAGGGAGAGACCCAGTACTTC.